The 6 T cell receptor beta chains listed next were all sequenced from one sample in a study of T cells in Graves' hyperthyroidism and ophthalmopathy. RNA transcripts provided the source from which TCR beta CDR3 regions were amplified. During a first-round RT-PCR of the TCR CDR3, the HTBI primer set was used. TCRdb itself ran the multiplex PCR reads through MiXCR, one entry per CDR3 protein. This sample carries around 660,000 distinct CDR3 sequences, less than 45% of them seen once, and the ten largest clones take more than 7%. The sample was peripheral blood or thyroid tissue (not recorded which). The receptors shown here come from an adult man with Graves' disease, either hyperthyroidism or ophthalmopathy (not recorded which).

The chain recombines TRBV2 with TRBJ2-7; no reliable D call. Trimming removed 1 base from V and 3 bases from J, with 7 bases in between. This CDR3 has 13 residues. Germline V gene lookup returns CDR1 SNHLY and CDR2 FYNNEI. CDR3 sequence: CASSEEMYYEQYF. In nucleotides, the CDR3 is TGTGCCAGCAGTGAAGAAATGTACTACGAGCAGTACTTC.

On this clonotype itself: One end of the junction varies from germline; a read error may be responsible. The chain uses TRBV10-3 and TRBJ2-5; TRBD2 matches 11 bases. The CDR3 runs 18 residues. CDR1 is ENHRY and CDR2 is SYGVKD in the germline V gene. DNA for the CDR3: TGTGCCAGCAGTTACTCGTGGCTACCCGGACTAGCGGGAGAGACCCAGTACTTC. It encodes CASSYSWLPGLAGETQYF.

This clonotype appeared a few times. J is TRBJ2-5 and V is TRBV7-2, with D possibly matching TRBD1 (7 bases). Trimming took off 5 bases at V and 5 bases at J, with 21 bases between the two ends. Germline assignment: CDR1 SGHTA and CDR2 FQGNSA. The CDR3 consists of 16 residues. CDR3 in DNA: TGTGCCAGCAGCCCCAGGGGGGCCCGCGCAGGGGAGACCCAGTACTTC. This encodes CASSPRGARAGETQYF.

In this sample, this clonotype turned up a few times. V is TRBV2 and J is TRBJ1-2, with TRBD1 matching over 8 bases. CDR3 length: 15 amino acids. With V trimmed by 5 bases and J by 4 bases, 9 bases remained unmatched. In germline, CDR1 is SNHLY, CDR2 FYNNEI. As DNA, the CDR3 is TGTGCCAGCAGTTCGGGACAGGTGGTTGGCTATGGCTACACCTTC. Its protein is CASSSGQVVGYGYTF. The whole variable domain, filled in from reference TRBV2 and TRBJ1-2, reads EPEVTQTPSHQVTQMGQEVILRCVPISNHLYFYWYRQILGQKVEFLVSFYNNEISEKSEIFDDQFSVERPDGSNFTLKIRSTKLEDSAMYFCASSSGQVVGYGYTFGSGTRLTVV.

This clonotype occurred once. J is TRBJ1-6 and V is TRBV2; TRBD1 matches at 7 bases. Germline V lookup: CDR1 SNHLY, CDR2 FYNNEI. V was clipped by 11 bases and J by 5 bases; unmatched bases: 9. The CDR3 runs 14 residues. DNA of the CDR3: TGTGCCGGACAGGACGAGGGTGATAATTCACCCCTCCACTTT. It is translated as CAGQDEGDNSPLHF.

The V gene is TRBV29-1, the J gene TRBJ2-7, with D possibly TRBD1 on 6 matching bases. CDR1 is SQVTM, CDR2 ANQGSEA, per germline. V shed 8 bases and J shed 9 bases, with 23 bases lying between them. The CDR3 is made up of 13 amino acids. The CDR3 loop is CSLYATGGIGQYF. CDR3 coding DNA: TGCAGCTTATACGCGACAGGAGGAATAGGGCAGTACTTC.